This T cell receptor beta chain comes out of a study of OX40 agonist ivuxolimab in advanced cancers. Study context: Patients received ivuxolimab, an intravenous treatment, every 2 weeks at 0.01 to 10 mg/kg. Earlier anti-PD-1, anti-PD-L1 or anti-CTLA-4 therapy was permitted; about 44% had received some. The study's findings and limits: Also showing low normalized T-cell clonal expansion were some of the nonresponders.

Concerning this clone: Its antigen is not known.

Some clones are missing from TCRdb's copy, which holds only in-frame ones; the method was immunoSEQ multiplex PCR. Of 65,000 to 80,000 clones listed, 70% to 90% are singletons. The CDR3 sequence is 14 residues long. V was clipped by 6 bases and J by 6 bases; unmatched bases: 9. From germline, CDR1 is MNHEY and CDR2 SVGAGI. Sequenced material: CD4+ or CD8+ T cells sorted from blood, taken in a trial of the OX40 agonist ivuxolimab. This clonotype was sampled from an adult with an advanced solid tumor such as melanoma, head and neck, liver or kidney cancer. The chain employs TRBV6-5 and TRBJ2-7; 9 positions agree with TRBD1. The CDR3 DNA reads TGTGCCAGCAGGTCCGGGACAGGGACCCTCGAGCAGTACTTC. As protein: CASRSGTGTLEQYF.